Listed here are 10 T cell receptor beta chains from one sample, sequenced in a study of shared clonotypes between healthy human individuals. Data came from immunoSEQ multiplex PCR; TCRdb stores just in-frame clones and leaves some out. The sample carries 1,400,000 or so clones, about 98.5% recorded once. Sequencing was done on a sample of naive CD4+ T cells sorted from blood. Described subset: CD45RA+ positively selected. The receptors shown here come from a man aged 25 to 40 in good health.

In nucleotides, the CDR3 is TGTGCCACCAGCAGAGATATTACAGGGGGCTATAGCTATGGCTACACCTTC. This sequence encodes CATSRDITGGYSYGYTF. V gene TRBV15 combines with J gene TRBJ1-2, with 9 nucleotides matching TRBD1. Trimming at V came to 0 bases and at J to 4 bases, leaving 9 bases not matched to a gene. The CDR3 has 17 amino acids. Germline V gene lookup returns CDR1 LNHNV and CDR2 YYDKDF (reference sequence).

This sequence joins TRBV6-5 and TRBJ2-7, with D hard to call. Germline-derived CDR1 and CDR2 are MNHEY and SVGAGI. The V end lost 0 bases, the J end lost 6 bases, and 12 bases lay between the germline ends. The CDR3 length is 14 residues. CDR3 residues: CASSYSGVRPEQYF. The CDR3 DNA sequence: TGTGCCAGCAGTTACTCCGGAGTCCGCCCCGAGCAGTACTTC.

V is TRBV10-1 and J is TRBJ2-1, with D hard to call. CDR1 is WNHNN, CDR2 SYGVQD, per germline (reference sequence). Deletions cut 3 bases from V and 4 bases from J, with 4 bases between. The CDR3 length is 12 residues. The CDR3 bases are TGCGCCAGCAGTGATCAGTACAATGAGCAGTTCTTC. It specifies CASSDQYNEQFF.

In this sample, this clone turned up once. The J gene is TRBJ2-2, the V gene TRBV27, with D perhaps given as TRBD1 or TRBD2 (5 bases each). Germline lookup yields CDR1 MNHEY and CDR2 SMNVEV (reference sequence). Trimming removed 8 bases at V and 9 bases at J, with 22 bases between. The CDR3 spans 15 residues. CDR3 sequence (DNA): TGTGCCAGCTCCAGAGGGGCGGACCCCGGGCGGGAGCTGTTTTTT. It yields the protein CASSRGADPGRELFF.

The V and J genes are TRBV27 and TRBJ2-7, with TRBD1 matching 7 bases. V shed 1 base, J shed 0 bases, and the junction held 3 bases outside the gene matches. The CDR3 is 15 residues long. Germline V gene data show CDR1 as MNHEY and CDR2 as SMNVEV (reference sequence). CDR3 residues: CASSLLGQSSYEQYF. The CDR3 DNA reads TGTGCCAGCAGTTTATTGGGACAGAGCTCCTACGAGCAGTACTTC.

V is TRBV6-1 and J is TRBJ2-7, with D tentatively TRBD2 (6 bases). The germline V and J ends were trimmed by 8 bases and 5 bases, with 28 bases remaining between them. The CDR3 consists of 17 residues. Germline CDR1 MNHNS, CDR2 SASEGT. CDR3 in amino acids: CASRVYKSSVGGNEQYF. In DNA form, the CDR3 reads TGTGCCAGCCGTGTCTACAAGTCTAGCGTCGGAGGTAACGAGCAGTACTTC.

The chain couples TRBV10-3 to TRBJ1-1; tentatively, D is TRBD1 (6 bases). Per germline, CDR1 ENHRY and CDR2 SYGVKD. V dropped 4 bases and J dropped 6 bases, with 18 bases sitting between them. There are 15 residues in the CDR3. In DNA, the CDR3 is TGTGCCATCAGTGTCTACCGGGACATTGGCTCTGAAGCTTTCTTT. This translates into CAISVYRDIGSEAFF.

The chain uses TRBV27 and TRBJ2-6; TRBD1 matches 7 bases. This CDR3 contains 18 residues. J was trimmed by 0 bases and V by 5 bases; bases with no gene match: 10. Germline CDR1 and CDR2: MNHEY and SMNVEV (reference sequence). The CDR3 coding sequence is TGTGCCAGCAGTCCAAGACAGGGTGTCTCCTCTGGGGCCAACGTCCTGACTTTC. Translated: CASSPRQGVSSGANVLTF.

The chain joins TRBV11-1 to TRBJ2-1; 8 nucleotides agree with TRBD2. With 5 bases clipped from V and 6 bases from J, the junction kept 3 bases outside the gene matches. CDR1 SGHAT and CDR2 FQDESV come from the germline V gene (reference sequence). The length of the CDR3 is 13 residues. The CDR3 nucleotides are TGTGCCAGCAGCAGGACTAGCAGCAATGAGCAGTTCTTC. This sequence encodes CASSRTSSNEQFF.

This chain connects TRBV5-4 to TRBJ1-2, with a weak D call TRBD1 (5 bases). There are 14 residues in the CDR3. Germline assignment: CDR1 SGHNT and CDR2 YYREEE (reference sequence). V shed 0 bases and J shed 8 bases, with 14 bases lying between them. CDR3 nucleotides: TGTGCCAGCAGCTTGGAGACAGCCCCAATGGGCTACACCTTC. It specifies CASSLETAPMGYTF.